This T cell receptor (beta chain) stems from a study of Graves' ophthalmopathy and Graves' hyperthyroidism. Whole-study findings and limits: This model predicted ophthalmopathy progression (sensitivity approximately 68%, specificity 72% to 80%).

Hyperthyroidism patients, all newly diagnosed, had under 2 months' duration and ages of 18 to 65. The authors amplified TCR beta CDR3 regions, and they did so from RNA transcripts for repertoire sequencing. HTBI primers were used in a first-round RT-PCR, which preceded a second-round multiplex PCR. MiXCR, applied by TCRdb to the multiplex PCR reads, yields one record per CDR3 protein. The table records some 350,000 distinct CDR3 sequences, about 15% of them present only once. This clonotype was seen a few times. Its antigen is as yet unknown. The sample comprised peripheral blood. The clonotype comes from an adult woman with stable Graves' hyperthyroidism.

As DNA, the CDR3 is TGTGCCAGCAGTGACAGGGCCGTTAAGACCCAGTACTTC. Amino acids: CASSDRAVKTQYF. The chain is built from TRBV12-3 or TRBV12-4 and TRBJ2-5, with TRBD1 matching over 7 bases. V was pared by 5 bases and J by 6 bases, with 6 bases of the junction left unmatched. The CDR3 totals 13 residues.